This T cell receptor (beta chain) is drawn from a study of PD-1 blockade in classical Hodgkin lymphoma. The CDR3 covers 14 residues. Germline lookup yields CDR1 SGHDT and CDR2 YYEEEE. V was pared by 2 bases and J by 5 bases, with 13 bases between. Assay: immunoSEQ multiplex PCR; the TCRdb copy retains only in-frame clones and omits some. The sample lists roughly 36,000 clones, 77% seen once, with over 7.5% in the top ten. Described time point: cycle 4 day 1 (C4D1), after 6 weeks of nivolumab. Each patient's relapse followed autologous stem cell transplantation, and brentuximab vedotin exposure varied. This clone was counted only a few times.

This TCR came from a human donor with classical Hodgkin lymphoma. The chain has TRBV5-6 and TRBJ2-5; no firm D call. This sample comprised peripheral blood mononuclear cells (PBMCs), obtained before the fourth cycle of nivolumab. The CDR3 protein is CASSLMTRLETQYF. The CDR3 region has the DNA TGTGCCAGCAGCTTAATGACGAGGTTGGAGACCCAGTACTTC.